This TCR beta chain comes out of a study of blood T cell repertoires in COVID-19. From germline, CDR1 is LGHNA and CDR2 YSLEER. This CDR3 has 16 residues. The ends lost 0 bases at V and 4 bases at J; junction bases unmatched: 3. Original methodology: The authors estimated nucleated cell counts from reference gene primer amplification. Only in-frame clones appear in the TCRdb table, and some are missing; sequencing was by immunoSEQ multiplex PCR. The V and J calls and clone size come from that table; D and trimming were worked out from the DNA. This table has 95,000 to 150,000 clones, around four fifths appearing once.

This receptor was taken from a man aged 55 to 70 with active or convalescent COVID-19. The sample was peripheral blood. This chain uses TRBV4-3 with TRBJ2-2, with TRBD2 matching 9 bases. The CDR3 nucleotides read TGCGCCAGCAGCCAAGAGAGCGGGAGGCCCACCGGGGAGCTGTTTTTT. As protein: CASSQESGRPTGELFF.